This T cell receptor (beta chain) was sequenced for a study of spatial heterogeneity in lung cancer. The overall study: Where present, follow-up PBMC were sequenced a median of roughly 2 years after resection.

The CDR3 covers 13 residues. V lost 1 base to trimming and J lost 2 bases, with 6 bases between them. Germline V gene sequence: CDR1 SGHVS, CDR2 FQNEAQ. This clonotype came up many times. A distinct unique molecular identifier was carried by each TCR cDNA molecule. TCRdb processed the 5' RACE reads anew with MiXCR; each CDR3 protein has one entry. The sample has some 54,000 distinct CDR3 sequences, less than 9% seen once. Time point indicated: blood at routine non-recurrence follow-up after resection. Extraction of whole RNA from tumor, nontumor lung or frozen PBMC preceded unsorted sequencing. This chain connects TRBV7-8 to TRBJ2-7; possibly TRBD1 for D (5 bases). This TCR was recovered from a female donor with early-stage non-small cell lung cancer. Sequenced here: PBMCs, sampled at follow-up. CDR3 nucleotides: TGTGCCAGCAGCTTAGACAGGACCTACGAGCAGTACTTC. Amino acid sequence: CASSLDRTYEQYF.